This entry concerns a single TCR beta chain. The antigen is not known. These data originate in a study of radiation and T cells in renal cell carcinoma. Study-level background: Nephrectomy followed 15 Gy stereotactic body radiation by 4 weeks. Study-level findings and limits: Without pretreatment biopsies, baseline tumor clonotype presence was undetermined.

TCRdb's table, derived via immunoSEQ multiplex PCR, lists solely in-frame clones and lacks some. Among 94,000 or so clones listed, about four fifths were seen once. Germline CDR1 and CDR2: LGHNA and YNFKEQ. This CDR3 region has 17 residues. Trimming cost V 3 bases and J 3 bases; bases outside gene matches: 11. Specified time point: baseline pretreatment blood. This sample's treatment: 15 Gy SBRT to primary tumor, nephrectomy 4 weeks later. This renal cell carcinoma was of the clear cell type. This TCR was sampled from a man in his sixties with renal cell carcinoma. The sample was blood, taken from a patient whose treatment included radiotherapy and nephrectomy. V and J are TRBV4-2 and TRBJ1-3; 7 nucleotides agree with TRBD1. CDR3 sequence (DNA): TGTGCCAGCAGCCAGGAAGTCGCTCGGACAGGTGGAAACACCATATATTTT. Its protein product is CASSQEVARTGGNTIYF.